This TCR beta chain was retrieved from a study of control samples from healthy donors and cancer patients. The repertoire was sequenced with immunoSEQ multiplex PCR; TCRdb's copy has only in-frame clones and lacks some. The table has some 100,000 clones, 85% to 90% seen once; the top ten hold around an eighth. Germline V gene sequence: CDR1 MGHRA, CDR2 YSYEKL. The CDR3 consists of 16 residues. V shed 0 bases and J shed 12 bases, with 18 bases lying between them. Sequenced material: blood. The chain has TRBV4-1 and TRBJ1-6; D is unresolved. The sequence was obtained from a man younger than 45 in good health. CDR3: CASSQDPLIAGIPLHF. For the CDR3, the DNA is TGCGCCAGCAGCCAAGATCCCCTAATCGCGGGGATACCCCTCCACTTT.